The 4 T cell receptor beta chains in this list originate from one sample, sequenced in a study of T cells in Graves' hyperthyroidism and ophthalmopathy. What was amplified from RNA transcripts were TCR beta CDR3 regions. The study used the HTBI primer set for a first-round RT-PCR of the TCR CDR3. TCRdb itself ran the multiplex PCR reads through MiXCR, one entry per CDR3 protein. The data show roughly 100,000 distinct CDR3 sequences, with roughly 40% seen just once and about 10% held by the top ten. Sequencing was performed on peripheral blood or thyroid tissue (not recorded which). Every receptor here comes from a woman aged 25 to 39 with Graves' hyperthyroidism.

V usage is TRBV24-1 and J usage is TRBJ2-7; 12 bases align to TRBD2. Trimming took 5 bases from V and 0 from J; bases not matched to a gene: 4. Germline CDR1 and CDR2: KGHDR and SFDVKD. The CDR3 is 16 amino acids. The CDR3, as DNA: TGTGCCACCAGTGCCCCGACTAGCGGGAGCTCCTACGAGCAGTACTTC. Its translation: CATSAPTSGSSYEQYF.

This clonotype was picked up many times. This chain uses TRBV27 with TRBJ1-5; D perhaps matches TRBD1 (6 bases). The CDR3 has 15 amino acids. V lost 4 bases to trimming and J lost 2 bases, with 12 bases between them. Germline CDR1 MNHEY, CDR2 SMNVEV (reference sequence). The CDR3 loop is CASSSWEGGNQPQHF. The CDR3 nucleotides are TGTGCCAGCAGTTCCTGGGAGGGGGGCAATCAGCCCCAGCATTTT.

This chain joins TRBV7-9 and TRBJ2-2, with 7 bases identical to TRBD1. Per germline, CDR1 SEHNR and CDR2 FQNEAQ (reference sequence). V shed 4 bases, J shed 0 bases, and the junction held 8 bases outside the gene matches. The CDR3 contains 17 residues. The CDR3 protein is CASSSAPGQTNTGELFF. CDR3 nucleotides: TGTGCCAGCAGCTCGGCCCCGGGACAGACGAACACCGGGGAGCTGTTTTTT.

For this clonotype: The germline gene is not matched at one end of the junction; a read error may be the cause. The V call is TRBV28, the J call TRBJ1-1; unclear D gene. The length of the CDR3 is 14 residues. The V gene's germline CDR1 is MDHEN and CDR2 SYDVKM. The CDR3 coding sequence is TGTGCCGGCAGTCCCCACCAAGCGAACACTGAAGCTTTCTTT. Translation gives CAGSPHQANTEAFF.